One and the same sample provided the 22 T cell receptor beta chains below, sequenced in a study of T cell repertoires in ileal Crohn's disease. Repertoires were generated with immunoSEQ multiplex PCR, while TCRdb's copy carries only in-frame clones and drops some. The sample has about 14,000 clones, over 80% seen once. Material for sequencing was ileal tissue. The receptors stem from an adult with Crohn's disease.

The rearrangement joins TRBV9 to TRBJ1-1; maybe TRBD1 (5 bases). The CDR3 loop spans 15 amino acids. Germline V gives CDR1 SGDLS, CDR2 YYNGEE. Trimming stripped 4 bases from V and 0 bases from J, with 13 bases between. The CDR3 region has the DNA TGTGCCAGCAGCCCACAGGTCGACATGAACACTGAAGCTTTCTTT. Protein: CASSPQVDMNTEAFF.

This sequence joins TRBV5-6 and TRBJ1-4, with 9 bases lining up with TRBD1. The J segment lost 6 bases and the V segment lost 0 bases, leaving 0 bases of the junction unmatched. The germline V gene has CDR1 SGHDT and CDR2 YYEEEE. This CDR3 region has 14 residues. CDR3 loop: CASSLGTGDEKLFF. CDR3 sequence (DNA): TGTGCCAGCAGCTTGGGGACAGGGGATGAAAAACTGTTTTTT.

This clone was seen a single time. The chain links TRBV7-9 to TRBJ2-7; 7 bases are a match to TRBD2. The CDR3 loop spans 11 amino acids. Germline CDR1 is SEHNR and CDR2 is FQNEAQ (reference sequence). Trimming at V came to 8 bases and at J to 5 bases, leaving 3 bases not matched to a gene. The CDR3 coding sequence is TGTGCCAGCGTGGGGGGGAACGAGCAGTACTTC. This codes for CASVGGNEQYF. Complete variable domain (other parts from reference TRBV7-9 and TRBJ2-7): DTGVSQNPRHKITKRGQNVTFRCDPISEHNRLYWYRQTLGQGPEFLTYFQNEAQLEKSRLLSDRFSAERPKGSFSTLEIQRTEQGDSAMYLCASVGGNEQYFGPGTRLTVT.

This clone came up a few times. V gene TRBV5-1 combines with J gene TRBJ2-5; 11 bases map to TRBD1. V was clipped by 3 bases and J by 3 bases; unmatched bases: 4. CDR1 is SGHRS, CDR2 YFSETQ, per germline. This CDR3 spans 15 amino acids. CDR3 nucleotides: TGCGCCAGCAGCTCGGGGACAGGGGGTAAAGAGACCCAGTACTTC. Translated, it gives CASSSGTGGKETQYF.

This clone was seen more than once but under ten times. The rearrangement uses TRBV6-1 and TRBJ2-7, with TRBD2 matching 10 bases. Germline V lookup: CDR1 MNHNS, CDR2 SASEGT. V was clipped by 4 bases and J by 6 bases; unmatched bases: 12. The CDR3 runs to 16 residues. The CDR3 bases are TGTGCCAGCAGTGTAGCTCAAACTAGCGGGGCAACCGAGCAGTACTTC. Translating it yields CASSVAQTSGATEQYF.

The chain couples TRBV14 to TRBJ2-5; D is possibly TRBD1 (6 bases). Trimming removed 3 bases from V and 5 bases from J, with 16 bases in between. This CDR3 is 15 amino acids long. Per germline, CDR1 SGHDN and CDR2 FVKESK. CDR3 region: CASSHFAQGYETQYF. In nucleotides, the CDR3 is TGTGCCAGCAGCCACTTTGCACAGGGCTACGAGACCCAGTACTTC.

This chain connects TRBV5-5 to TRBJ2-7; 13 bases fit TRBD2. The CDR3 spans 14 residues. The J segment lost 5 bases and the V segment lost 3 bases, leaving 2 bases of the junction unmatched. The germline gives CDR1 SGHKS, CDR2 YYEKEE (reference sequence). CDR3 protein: CASSWTSGSHEQYF. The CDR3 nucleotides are TGTGCCAGCAGCTGGACTAGCGGGAGTCACGAGCAGTACTTC.

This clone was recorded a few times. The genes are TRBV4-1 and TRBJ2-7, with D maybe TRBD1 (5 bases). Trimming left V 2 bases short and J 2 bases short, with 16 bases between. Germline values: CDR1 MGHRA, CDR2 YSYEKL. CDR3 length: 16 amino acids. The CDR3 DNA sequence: TGCGCCAGCAGCCAAACTACAGGCGGCGCCCCCTACGAGCAGTACTTC. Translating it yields CASSQTTGGAPYEQYF.

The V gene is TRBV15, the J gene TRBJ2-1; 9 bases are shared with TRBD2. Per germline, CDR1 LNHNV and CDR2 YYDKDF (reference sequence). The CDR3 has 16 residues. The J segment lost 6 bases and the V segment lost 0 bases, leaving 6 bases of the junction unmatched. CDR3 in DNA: TGTGCCACCAGCAGAGATTTAGCGGGAGCTCTCAATGAGCAGTTCTTC. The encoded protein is CATSRDLAGALNEQFF.

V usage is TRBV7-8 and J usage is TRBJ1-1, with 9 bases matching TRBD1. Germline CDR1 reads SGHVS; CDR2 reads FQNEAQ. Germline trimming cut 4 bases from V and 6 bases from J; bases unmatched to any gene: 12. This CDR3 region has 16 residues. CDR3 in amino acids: CASSSTGGARVAEAFF. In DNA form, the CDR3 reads TGTGCCAGCAGCTCCACAGGGGGCGCGAGGGTCGCTGAAGCTTTCTTT.

Here the CDR3 reads CASSYSSREREQYF. Written as DNA, the CDR3 is TGTGCCAGCAGTTACTCGAGCAGGGAACGCGAGCAGTACTTC. This chain links TRBV6-5 with TRBJ2-7, with D possibly being TRBD1 (5 bases). V was pared by 0 bases and J by 6 bases, with 12 bases between. There are 14 residues in the CDR3. Germline CDR1 and CDR2: MNHEY and SVGAGI.

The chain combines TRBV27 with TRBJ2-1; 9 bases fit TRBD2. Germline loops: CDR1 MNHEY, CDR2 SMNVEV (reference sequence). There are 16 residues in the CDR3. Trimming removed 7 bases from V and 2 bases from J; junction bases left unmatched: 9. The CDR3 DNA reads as TGTGCCAGCAACCGCAGACTAGCGGTCGCCTACAATGAGCAGTTCTTC. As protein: CASNRRLAVAYNEQFF.

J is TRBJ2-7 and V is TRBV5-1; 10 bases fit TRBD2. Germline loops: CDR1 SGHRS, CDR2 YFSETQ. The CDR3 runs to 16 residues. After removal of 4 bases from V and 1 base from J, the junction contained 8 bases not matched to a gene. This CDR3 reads CASSPTSGIRSYEQYF. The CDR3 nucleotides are TGCGCCAGCAGCCCTACTAGCGGGATTAGGTCCTACGAGCAGTACTTC.

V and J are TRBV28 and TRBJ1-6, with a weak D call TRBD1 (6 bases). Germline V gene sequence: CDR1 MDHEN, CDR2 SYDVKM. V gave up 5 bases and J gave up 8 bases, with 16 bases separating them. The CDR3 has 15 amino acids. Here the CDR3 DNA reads TGTGCCAGCAGTCCGACAGGCCGGAGCTATTCACCCCTCCACTTT. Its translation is CASSPTGRSYSPLHF.

The CDR3 protein is CASRLAGVRYEQYF. The CDR3 nucleotides read TGCGCCAGCAGACTAGCGGGAGTTCGCTACGAGCAGTACTTC. The J gene is TRBJ2-7, the V gene TRBV10-2; 11 bases map to TRBD2. The length of the CDR3 is 14 residues. The V and J ends lost 6 bases and 3 bases, in that order; junction bases with no gene match: 4. CDR1 and CDR2 from the germline V gene are WSHSY and SAAADI.

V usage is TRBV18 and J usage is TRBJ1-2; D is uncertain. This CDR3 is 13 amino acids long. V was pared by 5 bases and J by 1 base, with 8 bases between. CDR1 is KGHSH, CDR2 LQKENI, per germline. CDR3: CASSTRSNYGYTF. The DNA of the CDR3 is TGTGCCAGCTCAACGAGAAGTAACTATGGCTACACCTTC.

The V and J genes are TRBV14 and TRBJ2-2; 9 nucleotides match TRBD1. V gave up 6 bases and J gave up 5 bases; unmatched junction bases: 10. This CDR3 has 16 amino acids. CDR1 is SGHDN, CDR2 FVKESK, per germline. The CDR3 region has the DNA TGTGCCAGCAGTCTTACAGGGGGCGTTGGAACCGGGGAGCTGTTTTTT. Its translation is CASSLTGGVGTGELFF.

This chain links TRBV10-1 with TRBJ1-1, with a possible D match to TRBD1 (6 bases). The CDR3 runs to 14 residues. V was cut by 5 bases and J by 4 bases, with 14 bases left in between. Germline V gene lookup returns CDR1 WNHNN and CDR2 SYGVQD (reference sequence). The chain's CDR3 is CASSLDRPSTEAFF. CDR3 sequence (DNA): TGCGCCAGCAGTCTCGACAGGCCAAGCACTGAAGCTTTCTTT.

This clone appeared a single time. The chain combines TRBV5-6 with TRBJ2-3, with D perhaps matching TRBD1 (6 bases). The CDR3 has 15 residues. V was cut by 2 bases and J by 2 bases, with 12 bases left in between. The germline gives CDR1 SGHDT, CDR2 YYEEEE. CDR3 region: CASSFPQGLTDTQYF. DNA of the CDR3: TGTGCCAGCAGCTTCCCTCAGGGGCTCACAGATACGCAGTATTTT.

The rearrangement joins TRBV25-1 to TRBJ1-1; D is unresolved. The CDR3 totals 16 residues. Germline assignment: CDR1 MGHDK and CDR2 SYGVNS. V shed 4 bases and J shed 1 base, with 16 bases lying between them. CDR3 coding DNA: TGTGCCAGCAGTGCTTCGATCATTAGATGGAACACTGAAGCTTTCTTT. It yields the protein CASSASIIRWNTEAFF.

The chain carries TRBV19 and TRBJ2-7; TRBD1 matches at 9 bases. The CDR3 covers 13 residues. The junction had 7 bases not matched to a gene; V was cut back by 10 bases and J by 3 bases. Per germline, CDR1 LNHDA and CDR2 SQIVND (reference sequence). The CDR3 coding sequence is TGTGCCACAAAGGACAGGGGCCTCTACGAGCAGTACTTC. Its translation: CATKDRGLYEQYF.

The CDR3 sequence is CASSQDNRDGYTF. The CDR3 DNA sequence: TGCGCCAGCAGCCAAGATAACCGGGATGGCTACACCTTC. V is TRBV4-1 and J is TRBJ1-2; the D is unclear. Germline lookup yields CDR1 MGHRA and CDR2 YSYEKL. Trimming took off 0 bases at V and 6 bases at J, with 8 bases between the two ends. This CDR3 has 13 amino acids.